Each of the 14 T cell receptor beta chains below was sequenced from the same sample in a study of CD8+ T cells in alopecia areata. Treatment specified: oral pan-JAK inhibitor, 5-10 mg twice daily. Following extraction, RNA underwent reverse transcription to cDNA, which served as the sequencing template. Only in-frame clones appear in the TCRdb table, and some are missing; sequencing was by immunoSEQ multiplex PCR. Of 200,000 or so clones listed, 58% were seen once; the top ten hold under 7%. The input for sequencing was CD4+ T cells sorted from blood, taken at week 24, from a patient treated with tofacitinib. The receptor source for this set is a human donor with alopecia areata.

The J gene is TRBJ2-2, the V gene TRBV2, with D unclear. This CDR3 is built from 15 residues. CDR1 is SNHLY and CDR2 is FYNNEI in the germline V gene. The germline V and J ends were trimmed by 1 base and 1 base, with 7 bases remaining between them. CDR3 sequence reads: CASSEGAGNTGELFF. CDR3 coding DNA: TGTGCCAGCAGTGAAGGAGCAGGGAACACCGGGGAGCTGTTTTTT.

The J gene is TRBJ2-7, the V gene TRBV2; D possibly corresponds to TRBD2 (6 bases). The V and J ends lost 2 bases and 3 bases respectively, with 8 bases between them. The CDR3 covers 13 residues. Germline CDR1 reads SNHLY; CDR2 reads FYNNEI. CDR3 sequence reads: CASSETTSYEQYF. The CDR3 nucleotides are TGTGCCAGCAGTGAAACGACTAGCTACGAGCAGTACTTC.

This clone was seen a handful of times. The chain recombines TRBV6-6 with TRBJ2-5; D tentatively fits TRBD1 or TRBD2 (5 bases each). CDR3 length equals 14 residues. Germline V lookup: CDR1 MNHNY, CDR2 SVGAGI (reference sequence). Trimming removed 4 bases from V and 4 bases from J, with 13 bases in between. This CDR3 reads CASSSLRGTETQYF. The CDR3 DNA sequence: TGTGCCAGCAGTTCCCTCCGTGGGACAGAGACCCAGTACTTC.

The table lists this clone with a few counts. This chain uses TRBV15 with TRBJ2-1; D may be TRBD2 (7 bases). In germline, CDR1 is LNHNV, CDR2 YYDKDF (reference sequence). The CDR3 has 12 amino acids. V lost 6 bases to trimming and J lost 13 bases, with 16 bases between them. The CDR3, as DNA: TGTGCCACCAGGGGGGGGGCGGGAGACCAGTTCTTC. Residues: CATRGGAGDQFF.

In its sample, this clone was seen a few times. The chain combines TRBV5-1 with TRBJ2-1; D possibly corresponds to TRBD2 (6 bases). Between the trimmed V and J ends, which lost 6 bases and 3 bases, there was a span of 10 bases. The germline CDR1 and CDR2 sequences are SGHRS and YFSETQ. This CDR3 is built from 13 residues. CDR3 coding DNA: TGCGCCAGCACTCGCGGGGTCTACAATGAGCAGTTCTTC. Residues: CASTRGVYNEQFF. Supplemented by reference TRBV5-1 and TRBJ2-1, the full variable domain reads KAGVTQTPRYLIKTRGQQVTLSCSPISGHRSVSWYQQTPGQGLQFLFEYFSETQRNKGNFPGRFSGRQFSNSRSEMNVSTLELGDSALYLCASTRGVYNEQFFGPGTRLTVL.

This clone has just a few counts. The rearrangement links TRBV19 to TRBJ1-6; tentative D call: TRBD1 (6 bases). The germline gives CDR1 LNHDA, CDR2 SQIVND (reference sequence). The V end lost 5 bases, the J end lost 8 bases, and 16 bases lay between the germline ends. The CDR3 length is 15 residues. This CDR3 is CASSPRQARHSPLHF. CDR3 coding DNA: TGTGCCAGTAGTCCCCGACAGGCACGACATTCACCCCTCCACTTT. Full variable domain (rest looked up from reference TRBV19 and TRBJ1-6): DGGITQSPKYLFRKEGQNVTLSCEQNLNHDAMYWYRQDPGQGLRLIYYSQIVNDFQKGDIAEGYSVSREKKESFPLTVTSAQKNPTAFYLCASSPRQARHSPLHFGNGTRLTVT.

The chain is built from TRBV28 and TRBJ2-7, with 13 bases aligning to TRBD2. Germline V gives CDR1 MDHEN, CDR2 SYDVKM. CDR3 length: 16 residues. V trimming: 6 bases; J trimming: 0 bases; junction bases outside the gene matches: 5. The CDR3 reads CASRLGTSGASYEQYF. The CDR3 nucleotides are TGTGCCAGCAGGCTGGGGACTAGCGGGGCCTCCTACGAGCAGTACTTC.

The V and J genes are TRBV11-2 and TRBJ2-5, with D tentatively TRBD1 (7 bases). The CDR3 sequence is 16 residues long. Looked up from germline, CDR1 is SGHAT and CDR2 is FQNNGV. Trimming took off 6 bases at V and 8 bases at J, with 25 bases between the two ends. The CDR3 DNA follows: TGTGCCAGCAGGGGAGGTGCGGACAGGAGGGTTGGAACCCAGTACTTC. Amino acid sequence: CASRGGADRRVGTQYF.

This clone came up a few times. The CDR3 DNA reads as TGCGCCAGCAGAAGCCAGATACAAGAGACCCAGTACTTC. It codes for CASRSQIQETQYF. This chain joins TRBV5-1 and TRBJ2-5; D is unclear. The CDR3 has 13 residues. CDR1 and CDR2 from the germline V gene are SGHRS and YFSETQ. Trimming cost V 5 bases and J 2 bases, with 10 bases left between them.

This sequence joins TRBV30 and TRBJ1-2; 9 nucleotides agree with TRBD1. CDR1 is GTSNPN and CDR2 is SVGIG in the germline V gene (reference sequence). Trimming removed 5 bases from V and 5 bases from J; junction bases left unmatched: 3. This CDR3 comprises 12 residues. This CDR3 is CAWAGTGYGYTF. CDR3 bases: TGTGCCTGGGCCGGGACAGGGTATGGCTACACCTTC. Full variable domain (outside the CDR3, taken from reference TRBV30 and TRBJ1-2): SQTIHQWPATLVQPVGSPLSLECTVEGTSNPNLYWYRQAAGRGLQLLFYSVGIGQISSEVPQNLSASRPQDRQFILSSKKLLLSDSGFYLCAWAGTGYGYTFGSGTRLTVV.

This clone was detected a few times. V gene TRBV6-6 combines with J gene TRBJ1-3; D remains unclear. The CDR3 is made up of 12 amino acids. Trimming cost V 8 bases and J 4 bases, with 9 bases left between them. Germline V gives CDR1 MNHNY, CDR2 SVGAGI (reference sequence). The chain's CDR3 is CASAGNGNTIYF. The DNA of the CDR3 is TGTGCCAGCGCAGGAAACGGAAACACCATATATTTT.

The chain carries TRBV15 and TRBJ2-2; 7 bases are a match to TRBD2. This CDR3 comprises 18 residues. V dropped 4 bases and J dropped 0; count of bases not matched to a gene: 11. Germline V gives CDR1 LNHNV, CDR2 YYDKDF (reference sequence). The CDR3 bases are TGTGCCACCAGCACTTCCAGCGGGGACCCCGCGAACACCGGGGAGCTGTTTTTT. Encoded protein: CATSTSSGDPANTGELFF.

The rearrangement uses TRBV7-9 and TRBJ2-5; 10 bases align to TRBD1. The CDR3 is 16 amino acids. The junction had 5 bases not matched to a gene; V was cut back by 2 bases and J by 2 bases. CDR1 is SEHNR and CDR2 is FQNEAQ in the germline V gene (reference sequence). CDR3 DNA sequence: TGTGCCAGCAGCTTACTCCGGGACAGGGGACAAGAGACCCAGTACTTC. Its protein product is CASSLLRDRGQETQYF.

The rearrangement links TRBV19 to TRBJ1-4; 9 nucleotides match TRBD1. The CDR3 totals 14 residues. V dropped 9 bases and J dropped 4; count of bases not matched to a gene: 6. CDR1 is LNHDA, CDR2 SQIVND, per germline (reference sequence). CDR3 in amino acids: CASRPTGGNEKLFF. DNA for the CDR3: TGTGCCAGCCGACCGACAGGGGGTAATGAAAAACTGTTTTTT.